The clone carrying this T cell receptor beta chain has only one observation. The protocol was immunoSEQ multiplex PCR, while the TCRdb copy is restricted to in-frame clones and leaves out a portion. The sample contains around 300,000 clones, more than 70% of which appear only once. This sample was taken from a study of blood T cell repertoires in COVID-19. The overall study: Sample material is recorded as cDNA or gDNA derived from T cells, B-cell-depleted T cells, or PBMCs.

Sequenced: peripheral blood. The clonotype originates from a man aged 25-45 years with active or convalescent COVID-19.

CDR3 region: CAIRVVGQGVSAGGRNEQFF. CDR3 bases: TGCGCCATCCGAGTCGTAGGGCAGGGGGTTTCAGCGGGAGGGAGAAATGAGCAGTTCTTC. V is TRBV23-1 and J is TRBJ2-1; 10 nucleotides agree with TRBD2. TRBV23-1 is identified as an open reading frame with a role that is uncertain. Trimming cost V 10 bases and J 7 bases; bases outside gene matches: 28. The CDR3 length is 20 residues.